The next 21 T cell receptor beta chains were all read from a single sample in a study of graft-versus-host responses after intestinal transplantation. Profiling relied on immunoSEQ multiplex PCR, and the TCRdb table lists in-frame clones only, not all of them. The table includes over 45,000 clones, roughly 90% detected once. This specimen was PBMCs, taken 26 days after transplant. These receptors came from a human patient who received an intestinal transplant, so some T cells may come from the graft donor.

This clone was recorded a few times. The chain carries TRBV9 and TRBJ2-5; 8 bases agree with TRBD1. V shed 3 bases and J 3 bases; nucleotides not matched to a gene: 13. This CDR3 contains 17 residues. Looked up from germline, CDR1 is SGDLS and CDR2 is YYNGEE. CDR3 residues: CASSGNRDRRTEETQYF. CDR3 coding DNA: TGTGCCAGCAGCGGTAACAGGGACAGGAGGACTGAAGAGACCCAGTACTTC.

The chain couples TRBV28 to TRBJ2-7, with D possibly TRBD1 on 6 matching bases. V dropped 6 bases and J dropped 6 bases, with 15 bases sitting between them. The CDR3 is 13 amino acids. Germline values: CDR1 MDHEN, CDR2 SYDVKM. CDR3 bases: TGTGCCAGCAGCCTACAGGGAGTTGGCGAGCAGTACGTC. Amino acid sequence: CASSLQGVGEQYV.

The gene calls are TRBV5-4 and TRBJ2-2; D unclear. Trimming pared 4 bases from V and 0 bases from J, leaving 7 bases between. The CDR3 spans 14 residues. CDR1 and CDR2 from the germline V gene are SGHNT and YYREEE (reference sequence). CDR3 protein: CASSPLANTGELFF. The CDR3 bases are TGTGCCAGCAGCCCTCTCGCGAACACCGGGGAGCTGTTTTTT.

The chain uses TRBV6-1 and TRBJ2-2, with 7 bases matching TRBD2. The V gene end was trimmed by 2 bases and the J gene end by 2 bases; junction bases not matched to a gene: 2. The CDR3 loop spans 15 amino acids. Germline CDR1 reads MNHNS; CDR2 reads SASEGT. CDR3 sequence reads: CASSERGDNTGELFF. The CDR3 region has the DNA TGTGCCAGCAGTGAACGGGGGGATAACACCGGGGAGCTGTTTTTT.

V and J are TRBV5-1 and TRBJ1-1, with 9 nucleotides matching TRBD1. Germline CDR1 reads SGHRS; CDR2 reads YFSETQ. The CDR3 runs to 15 residues. V was pared by 4 bases and J by 1 base, with 5 bases of the junction left unmatched. The CDR3 sequence: CASSLGGQGNTEAFF. The CDR3 region has the DNA TGCGCCAGCAGCCTAGGGGGACAGGGGAACACTGAAGCTTTCTTT. Looking up the rest from reference TRBV5-1 and TRBJ1-1 gives the full variable domain: KAGVTQTPRYLIKTRGQQVTLSCSPISGHRSVSWYQQTPGQGLQFLFEYFSETQRNKGNFPGRFSGRQFSNSRSEMNVSTLELGDSALYLCASSLGGQGNTEAFFGQGTRLTVV.

The gene calls are TRBV5-4 and TRBJ1-2; perhaps TRBD1 as D (5 bases). The CDR3 runs to 15 residues. Trimming cost V 0 bases and J 2 bases, with 11 bases left between them. Germline-derived CDR1 and CDR2 are SGHNT and YYREEE (reference sequence). The CDR3: CASSLETAGNYGYTF. The CDR3 DNA sequence: TGTGCCAGCAGCTTGGAGACAGCGGGGAACTATGGCTACACCTTC. Full variable domain (outside the CDR3, taken from reference TRBV5-4 and TRBJ1-2): ETGVTQSPTHLIKTRGQQVTLRCSSQSGHNTVSWYQQALGQGPQFIFQYYREEENGRGNFPPRFSGLQFPNYSSELNVNALELDDSALYLCASSLETAGNYGYTFGSGTRLTVV.

V and J are TRBV29-1 and TRBJ2-1, with a tentative D call TRBD2 (6 bases). Trimming removed 6 bases at V and 8 bases at J, with 23 bases between. The CDR3 runs 15 residues. Germline V gene lookup returns CDR1 SQVTM and CDR2 ANQGSEA. CDR3 DNA: TGCAGCGTCCCCCCGGGTAGCGGCGAGGTGGATGAGCAGTTCTTC. The encoded protein is CSVPPGSGEVDEQFF.

The V gene is TRBV7-9, the J gene TRBJ2-1; TRBD2 matches 13 bases. Germline V gene data show CDR1 as SEHNR and CDR2 as FQNEAQ (reference sequence). This CDR3 spans 14 amino acids. J lost 10 bases, V lost 3 bases, and 3 bases had no gene match. Written as DNA, the CDR3 is TGTGCCAGCAGCTTTTCGGGACTAGCGGGGGAGCAGTTCTTC. This encodes CASSFSGLAGEQFF.

The chain employs TRBV18 and TRBJ2-6, with a tentative D call TRBD2 (5 bases). CDR1 and CDR2 (germline): KGHSH, LQKENI. The CDR3 consists of 17 residues. V dropped 0 bases and J dropped 2 bases, with 11 bases sitting between them. This CDR3 reads CASSPPTRRPGANVLTF. The CDR3 nucleotides are TGTGCCAGCTCACCACCGACCAGGAGGCCTGGGGCCAACGTCCTGACTTTC.

CDR3 nucleotides: TGCGCCAGCAGCCCAGGGGTTTCCTCTGGAAACACCATATATTTT. Translation gives CASSPGVSSGNTIYF. V gene TRBV4-3 combines with J gene TRBJ1-3; tentative D call: TRBD1 (6 bases). CDR3 length: 15 amino acids. Trimming removed 4 bases from V and 0 bases from J, with 10 bases in between. Germline assignment: CDR1 LGHNA and CDR2 YSLEER.

The genes are TRBV27 and TRBJ2-7; D perhaps matches TRBD2 (6 bases). Trimming removed 5 bases from V and 6 bases from J, with 20 bases in between. This CDR3 has 15 residues. Germline-derived CDR1 and CDR2 are MNHEY and SMNVEV (reference sequence). The CDR3: CASSPRWREVAEQYV. The CDR3 DNA follows: TGTGCCAGCAGTCCAAGGTGGAGGGAAGTGGCCGAGCAGTACGTC.

In its sample, this clone was seen once. CDR3 sequence (DNA): TGCGCCAGCAGCTATCTAGCGGGAGGCGACAATGAGCAGTTCTTC. As protein: CASSYLAGGDNEQFF. The chain carries TRBV4-1 and TRBJ2-1; 11 bases are a match to TRBD2. The CDR3 loop spans 15 amino acids. The V segment lost 5 bases and the J segment 5 bases; nucleotides outside the gene matches: 5. In germline, CDR1 is MGHRA, CDR2 YSYEKL.

The rearrangement links TRBV28 to TRBJ2-3; 7 bases are shared with TRBD2. V gave up 3 bases and J gave up 5 bases; unmatched junction bases: 8. Germline assignment: CDR1 MDHEN and CDR2 SYDVKM. CDR3 length equals 15 residues. CDR3 sequence reads: CASSFTSARIDTQYF. Here the CDR3 DNA reads TGTGCCAGCAGTTTTACTAGCGCGAGGATAGATACGCAGTATTTT.

V and J are TRBV28 and TRBJ1-6; a weak D match, TRBD1 (6 bases). Germline loops: CDR1 MDHEN, CDR2 SYDVKM. V lost 1 base and J 6 bases, leaving 10 bases between the germline ends. The CDR3 is 15 residues long. The CDR3 nucleotides are TGTGCCAGCAGTTTATCCAGGGGTTCTAATTCACCCCTCCACTTT. It yields the protein CASSLSRGSNSPLHF.

The CDR3: CAWSRISLGGVTDTQYF. The CDR3 region has the DNA TGTGCCTGGAGCCGGATATCCTTGGGCGGGGTCACAGATACGCAGTATTTT. The rearrangement links TRBV30 to TRBJ2-3; weak D call: TRBD2 (6 bases). V lost 3 bases and J lost 2, with 21 bases in between. There are 17 residues in the CDR3. CDR1 and CDR2 (germline): GTSNPN, SVGIG (reference sequence).

The rearrangement links TRBV6-5 to TRBJ2-1, with D unclear. This CDR3 comprises 15 residues. Trimming removed 2 bases at V and 4 bases at J, with 12 bases between. Germline V gives CDR1 MNHEY, CDR2 SVGAGI. CDR3 protein: CASSYGQAGYNEQFF. The CDR3 nucleotides are TGTGCCAGCAGTTACGGCCAGGCCGGTTACAATGAGCAGTTCTTC.

V gene TRBV4-1 combines with J gene TRBJ2-4, with D possibly being TRBD2 (6 bases). Germline CDR1 MGHRA, CDR2 YSYEKL. The V and J ends lost 3 bases and 6 bases respectively, with 18 bases between them. The CDR3 runs 16 residues. The CDR3 sequence: CASSQPDGGVGNIQYF. CDR3 nucleotides: TGCGCCAGCAGCCAGCCTGACGGCGGGGTGGGAAACATTCAGTACTTC.

This clone was counted only a few times. This chain links TRBV7-9 with TRBJ2-1; the D gene is possibly TRBD1 (7 bases). Germline CDR1 is SEHNR and CDR2 is FQNEAQ (reference sequence). CDR3 size: 17 residues. V was shortened by 4 bases and J by 0 bases, with 16 bases between the two germline ends. CDR3 coding DNA: TGTGCCAGCAGCTCCGCCAGGGGGAGGAGCTCCTACAATGAGCAGTTCTTC. Translating it yields CASSSARGRSSYNEQFF.

The chain combines TRBV28 with TRBJ2-7, with 7 bases fitting TRBD2. The germline gives CDR1 MDHEN, CDR2 SYDVKM. J gave up 1 base and V 6 bases, and 12 bases lay outside the gene matches. There are 16 residues in the CDR3. The CDR3 region is CASSRPSLASSYEQYF. In DNA form, the CDR3 reads TGTGCCAGCAGCCGCCCCTCACTAGCGAGTTCCTACGAGCAGTACTTC.

In this sample, this clone turned up a few times. The CDR3 coding sequence is TGTGCCAGCAGCGCCCCAGGGGAGCCAGCTGGAAACACCATATATTTT. Encoded protein: CASSAPGEPAGNTIYF. The V and J genes are TRBV9 and TRBJ1-3; possibly TRBD1 for D (6 bases). The V and J ends lost 3 bases and 2 bases respectively, with 15 bases between them. Germline values: CDR1 SGDLS, CDR2 YYNGEE. The CDR3 length is 16 residues.

V gene TRBV6-1 combines with J gene TRBJ1-3, with D maybe TRBD1 (6 bases). Germline V CDR1 and CDR2: MNHNS, SASEGT. The V end lost 3 bases, the J end lost 0 bases, and 12 bases lay between the germline ends. CDR3 size: 16 residues. The CDR3 sequence: CASSEKDRISGNTIYF. DNA for the CDR3: TGTGCCAGCAGTGAGAAAGACAGGATCTCTGGAAACACCATATATTTT.